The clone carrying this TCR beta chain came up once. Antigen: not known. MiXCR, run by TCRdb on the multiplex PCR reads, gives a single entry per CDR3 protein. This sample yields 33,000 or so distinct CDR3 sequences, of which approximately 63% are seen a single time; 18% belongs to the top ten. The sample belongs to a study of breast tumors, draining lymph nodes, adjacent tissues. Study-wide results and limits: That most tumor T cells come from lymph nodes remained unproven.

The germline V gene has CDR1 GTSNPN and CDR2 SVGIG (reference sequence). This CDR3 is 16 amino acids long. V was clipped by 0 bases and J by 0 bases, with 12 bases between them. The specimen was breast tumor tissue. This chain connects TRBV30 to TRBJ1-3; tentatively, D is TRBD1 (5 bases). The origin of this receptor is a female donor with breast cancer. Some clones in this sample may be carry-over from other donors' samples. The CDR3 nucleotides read TGTGCCTGGAGTGTTTGGGGGACGAGCTCTGGAAACACCATATATTTT. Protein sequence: CAWSVWGTSSGNTIYF.